This T cell receptor beta chain was sequenced in a study of T cells in Graves' hyperthyroidism and ophthalmopathy. In its sample, this clonotype was seen many times. TCR beta CDR3 regions were amplified from RNA transcripts. HTBI primers were the set used in a first-round RT-PCR of the TCR CDR3. One entry per CDR3 protein, called by TCRdb with MiXCR from the multiplex PCR reads. The sample carries some 690,000 distinct CDR3 sequences, about 18% recorded once. Researchers defined stable Graves' hyperthyroidism as no ophthalmopathy progression within 18 months. Material: blood. The TCR originated in a middle-aged man with Graves' hyperthyroidism.

For the CDR3, the DNA is TGTGCCAGCACCCCGGACAGATACTACGAGCAGTACTTC. Translated: CASTPDRYYEQYF. The V call is TRBV12-3 or TRBV12-4, the J call TRBJ2-7; possibly TRBD1 for D (6 bases). This CDR3 is built from 13 residues. V lost 7 bases, J lost 3 bases, and 13 bases lay in between.